This TCR beta chain was identified in a study of T cell responses to AZD1222 COVID-19 vaccine. TCRdb keeps only in-frame clones here, not all; method: immunoSEQ multiplex PCR. The sample lists 95,000 to 110,000 clones, roughly 90% occurring once. V lost 5 bases to trimming and J lost 4 bases, with 13 bases between them. Germline loops: CDR1 GTSNPN, CDR2 SVGIG (reference sequence). CDR3 size: 13 residues. V is TRBV30 and J is TRBJ2-3; D is uncertain. The sequence derives from an adult in good health. Here the sequenced sample was peripheral blood, taken on day 0 of AZD1222 vaccination. CDR3 sequence reads: CAWERAPPDTQYF. CDR3 coding DNA: TGTGCCTGGGAAAGAGCCCCCCCAGATACGCAGTATTTT.